The sequence of this TCR beta chain was determined in a study of shared clonotypes between healthy human individuals. Study-wide findings and caveats: In a handful of donors, 4.5% to 5.5% of naive CD4 clonotypes appeared in common.

Per the original methods: ImmunoSEQ yielded junction-only sequences lacking quality scores, so filtering differed. Sequenced by immunoSEQ multiplex PCR; TCRdb stores in-frame clones only, minus some. For V, J and clone size, that table is used; D and trimming come from the DNA. The table has roughly 530,000 clones, 96% seen once; the top ten hold 0.06%. Regarding this clone: Its cognate antigen is unknown. In the same sample, other DNA sequences code for this CDR3.

Every one of the donors was a Caucasian adult that lived in Nashville, Tennessee. Partitioning of CD4+ cells yielded a CD45RA+ naive subset and a CD45RA-negative memory subset. The TCR originated in a woman in her thirties in good health. Sequencing input: naive CD4+ T cells sorted from blood. Subset denoted: CD45RA+ positively selected.

As DNA, the CDR3 is TGTGCCAGCAGTTTGGGGGGAGAAAAACTGTTTTTT. Translated: CASSLGGEKLFF. This chain connects TRBV28 to TRBJ1-4; D is perhaps TRBD1 (5 bases). CDR3 length equals 12 residues. Germline V gene sequence: CDR1 MDHEN, CDR2 SYDVKM. Trimming removed 3 bases at V and 8 bases at J, with 7 bases between. Full variable domain (remainder filled in from reference TRBV28 and TRBJ1-4): DVKVTQSSRYLVKRTGEKVFLECVQDMDHENMFWYRQDPGLGLRLIYFSYDVKMKEKGDIPEGYSVSREKKERFSLILESASTNQTSMYLCASSLGGEKLFFGSGTQLSVL.